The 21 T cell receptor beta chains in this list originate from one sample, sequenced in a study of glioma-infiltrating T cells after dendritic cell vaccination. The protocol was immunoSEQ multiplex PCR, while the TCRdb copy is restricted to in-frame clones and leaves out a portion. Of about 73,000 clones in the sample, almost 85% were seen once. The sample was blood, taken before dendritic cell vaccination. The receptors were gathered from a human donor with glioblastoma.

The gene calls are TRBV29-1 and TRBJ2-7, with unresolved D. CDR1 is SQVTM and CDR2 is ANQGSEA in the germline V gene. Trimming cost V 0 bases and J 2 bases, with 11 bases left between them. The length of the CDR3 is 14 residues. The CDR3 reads CSVEEPGRTYEQYF. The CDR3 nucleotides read TGCAGCGTTGAAGAGCCGGGTCGGACCTACGAGCAGTACTTC.

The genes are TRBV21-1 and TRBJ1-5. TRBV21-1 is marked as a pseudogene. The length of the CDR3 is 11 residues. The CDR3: CARRGNQPQHF. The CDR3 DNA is TGTGCCAGACGGGGTAATCAGCCCCAGCATTTT.

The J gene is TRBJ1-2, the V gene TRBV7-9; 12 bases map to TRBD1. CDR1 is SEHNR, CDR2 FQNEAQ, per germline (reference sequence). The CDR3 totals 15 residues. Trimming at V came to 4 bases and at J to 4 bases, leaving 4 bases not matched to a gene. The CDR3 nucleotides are TGTGCCAGCAGCTATGGGACAGGGGGCACCTATGGCTACACCTTC. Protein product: CASSYGTGGTYGYTF.

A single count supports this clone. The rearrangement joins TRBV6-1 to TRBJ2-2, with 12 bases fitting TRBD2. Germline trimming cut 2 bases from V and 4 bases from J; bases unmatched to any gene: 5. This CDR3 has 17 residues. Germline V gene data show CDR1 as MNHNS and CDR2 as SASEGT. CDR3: CASSELAGGLGTGELFF. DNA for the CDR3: TGTGCCAGCAGTGAACTAGCGGGAGGGCTAGGCACCGGGGAGCTGTTTTTT.

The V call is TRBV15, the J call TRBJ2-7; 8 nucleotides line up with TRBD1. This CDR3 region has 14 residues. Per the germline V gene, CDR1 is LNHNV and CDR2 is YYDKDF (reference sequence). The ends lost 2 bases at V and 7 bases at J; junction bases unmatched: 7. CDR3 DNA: TGTGCCACCAGCAGACCACTACAGGGGGGAGAGCAGTACTTC. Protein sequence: CATSRPLQGGEQYF.

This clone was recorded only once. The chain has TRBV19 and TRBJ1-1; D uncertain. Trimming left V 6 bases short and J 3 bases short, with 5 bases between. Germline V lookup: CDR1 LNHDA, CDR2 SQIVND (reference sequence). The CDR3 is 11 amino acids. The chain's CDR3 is CASSSYTEAFF. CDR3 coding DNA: TGTGCCAGTAGCTCGTACACTGAAGCTTTCTTT.

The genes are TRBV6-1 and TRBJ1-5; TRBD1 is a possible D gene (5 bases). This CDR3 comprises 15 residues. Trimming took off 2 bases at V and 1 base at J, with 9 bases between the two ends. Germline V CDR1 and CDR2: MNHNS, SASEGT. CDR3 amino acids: CASSELGVSNQPQHF. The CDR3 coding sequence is TGTGCCAGCAGTGAATTAGGGGTAAGCAATCAGCCCCAGCATTTT.

CDR3 bases: TGTGCCAGCAGTTCCACCCACAGGGGGCCTCTCAATGAAAAACTGTTTTTT. Its translation is CASSSTHRGPLNEKLFF. The gene calls are TRBV27 and TRBJ1-4, with TRBD1 identical over 9 bases. CDR1 MNHEY and CDR2 SMNVEV come from the germline V gene (reference sequence). V lost 4 bases to trimming and J lost 5 bases; unmatched junction nucleotides: 11. The CDR3 runs 17 residues.

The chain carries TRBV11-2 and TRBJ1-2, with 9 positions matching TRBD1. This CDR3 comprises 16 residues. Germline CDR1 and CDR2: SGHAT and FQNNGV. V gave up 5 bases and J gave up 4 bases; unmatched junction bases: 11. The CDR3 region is CASSADRGRTGYGYTF. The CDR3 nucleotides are TGTGCCAGCAGCGCGGACAGGGGCCGGACGGGCTATGGCTACACCTTC. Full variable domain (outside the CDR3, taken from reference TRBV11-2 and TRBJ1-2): EAGVAQSPRYKIIEKRQSVAFWCNPISGHATLYWYQQILGQGPKLLIQFQNNGVVDDSQLPKDRFSAERLKGVDSTLKIQPAKLEDSAVYLCASSADRGRTGYGYTFGSGTRLTVV.

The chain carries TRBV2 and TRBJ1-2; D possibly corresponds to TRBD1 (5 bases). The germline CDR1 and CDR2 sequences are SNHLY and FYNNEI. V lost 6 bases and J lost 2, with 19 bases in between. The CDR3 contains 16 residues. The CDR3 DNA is TGTGCCAGCAGAGGCAGGGATACCTATTCGAACTATGGCTACACCTTC. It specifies CASRGRDTYSNYGYTF.

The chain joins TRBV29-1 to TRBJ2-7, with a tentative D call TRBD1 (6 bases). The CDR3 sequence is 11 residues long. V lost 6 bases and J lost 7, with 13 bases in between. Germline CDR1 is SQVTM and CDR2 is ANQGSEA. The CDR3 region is CSVAQGFEQYF. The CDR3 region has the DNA TGCAGCGTAGCCCAGGGGTTTGAGCAGTACTTC.

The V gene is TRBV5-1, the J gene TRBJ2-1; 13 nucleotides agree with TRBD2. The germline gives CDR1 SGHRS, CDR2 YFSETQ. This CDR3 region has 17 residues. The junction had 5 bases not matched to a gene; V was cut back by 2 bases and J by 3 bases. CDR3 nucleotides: TGCGCCAGCAGCTTTACCGGGACTAGCGGGGTCTACAATGAGCAGTTCTTC. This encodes CASSFTGTSGVYNEQFF.

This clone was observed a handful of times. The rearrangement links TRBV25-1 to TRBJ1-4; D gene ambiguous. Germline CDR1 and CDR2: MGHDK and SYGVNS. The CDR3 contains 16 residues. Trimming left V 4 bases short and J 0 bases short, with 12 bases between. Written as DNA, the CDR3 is TGTGCCAGCAGTGCGGGGAGGGCTGCAACTAATGAAAAACTGTTTTTT. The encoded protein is CASSAGRAATNEKLFF.

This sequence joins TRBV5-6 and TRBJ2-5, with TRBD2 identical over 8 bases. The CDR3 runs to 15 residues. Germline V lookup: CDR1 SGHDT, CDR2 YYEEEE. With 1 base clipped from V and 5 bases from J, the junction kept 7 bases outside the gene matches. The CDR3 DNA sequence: TGTGCCAGCAGCTTGCTAAGCGGGAGATCGGAGACCCAGTACTTC. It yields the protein CASSLLSGRSETQYF.

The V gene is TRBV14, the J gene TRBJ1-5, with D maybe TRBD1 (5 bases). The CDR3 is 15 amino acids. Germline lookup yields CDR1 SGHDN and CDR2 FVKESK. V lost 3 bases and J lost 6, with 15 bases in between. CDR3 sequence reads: CASSQLTGMSQPQHF. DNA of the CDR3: TGTGCCAGCAGCCAGCTCACAGGTATGAGTCAGCCCCAGCATTTT.

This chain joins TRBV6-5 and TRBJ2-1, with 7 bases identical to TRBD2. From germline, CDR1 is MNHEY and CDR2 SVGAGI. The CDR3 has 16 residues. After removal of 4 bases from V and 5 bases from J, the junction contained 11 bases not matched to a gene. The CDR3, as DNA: TGTGCCAGCAGTTTTCGGTTGGCGGGAGTAGACAATGAGCAGTTCTTC. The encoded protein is CASSFRLAGVDNEQFF.

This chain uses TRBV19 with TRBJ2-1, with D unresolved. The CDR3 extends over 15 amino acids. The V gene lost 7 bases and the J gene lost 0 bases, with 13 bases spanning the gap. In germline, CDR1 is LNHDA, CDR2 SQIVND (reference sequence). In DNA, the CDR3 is TGTGCCAGTAACGCAGCGAAGAGCTCCTACAATGAGCAGTTCTTC. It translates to CASNAAKSSYNEQFF.

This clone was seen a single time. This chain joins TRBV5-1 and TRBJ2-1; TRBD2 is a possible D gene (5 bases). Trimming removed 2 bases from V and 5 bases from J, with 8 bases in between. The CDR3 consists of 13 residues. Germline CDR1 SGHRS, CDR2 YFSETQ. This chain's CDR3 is CASSFNGNNEQFF. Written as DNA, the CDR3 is TGCGCCAGCAGCTTCAACGGGAACAATGAGCAGTTCTTC.

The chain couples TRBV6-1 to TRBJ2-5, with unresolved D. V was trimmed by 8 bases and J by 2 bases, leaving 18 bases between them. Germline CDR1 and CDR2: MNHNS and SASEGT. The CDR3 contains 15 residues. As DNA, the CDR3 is TGTGCCAGCTCCCCCGGCCTAGTGGGTCAAGAGACCCAGTACTTC. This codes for CASSPGLVGQETQYF.

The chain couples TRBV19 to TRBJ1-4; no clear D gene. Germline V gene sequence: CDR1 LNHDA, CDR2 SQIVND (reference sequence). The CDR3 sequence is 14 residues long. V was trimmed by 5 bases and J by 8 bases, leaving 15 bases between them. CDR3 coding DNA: TGTGCCAGTAGTCTCGAGGGTCCTAGGGAAAAACTGTTTTTT. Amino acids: CASSLEGPREKLFF.

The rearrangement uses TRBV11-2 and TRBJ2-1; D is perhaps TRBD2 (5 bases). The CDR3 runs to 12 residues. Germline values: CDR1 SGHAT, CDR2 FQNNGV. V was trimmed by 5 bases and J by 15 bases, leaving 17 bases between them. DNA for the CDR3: TGTGCCAGCAGCGCGGACTTGCCGGGTGCGTTCTTC. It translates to CASSADLPGAFF.